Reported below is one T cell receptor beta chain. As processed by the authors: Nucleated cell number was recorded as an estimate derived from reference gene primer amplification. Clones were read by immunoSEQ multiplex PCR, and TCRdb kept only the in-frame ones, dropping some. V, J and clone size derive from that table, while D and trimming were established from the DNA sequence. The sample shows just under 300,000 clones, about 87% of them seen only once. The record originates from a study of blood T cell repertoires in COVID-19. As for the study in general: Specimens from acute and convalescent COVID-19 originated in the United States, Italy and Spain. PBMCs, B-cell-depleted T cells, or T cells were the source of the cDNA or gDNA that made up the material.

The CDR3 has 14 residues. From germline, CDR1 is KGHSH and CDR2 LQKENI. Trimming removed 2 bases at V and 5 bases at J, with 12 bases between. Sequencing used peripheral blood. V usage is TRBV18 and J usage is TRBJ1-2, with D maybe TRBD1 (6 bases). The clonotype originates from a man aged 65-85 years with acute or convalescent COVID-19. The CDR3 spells CASSPDRTAYGYTF. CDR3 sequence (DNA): TGTGCCAGCTCACCAGACAGGACAGCTTATGGCTACACCTTC. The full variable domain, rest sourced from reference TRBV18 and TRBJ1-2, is NAGVMQNPRHLVRRRGQEARLRCSPMKGHSHVYWYRQLPEEGLKFMVYLQKENIIDESGMPKERFSAEFPKEGPSILRIQQVVRGDSAAYFCASSPDRTAYGYTFGSGTRLTVV.